Listed below are T cell receptor beta chains from one sample, sequenced in a study of T cell changes during pregnancy in multiple sclerosis. Method: immunoSEQ multiplex PCR; TCRdb's copy keeps in-frame clones and lacks some. The data show over 50,000 clones, with 90% seen just once and around 2.3% held by the top ten. Sample: peripheral blood, taken in the first trimester of pregnancy. The receptors derive from a female donor in good health, enrolled as a control in a pregnancy study. Each CDR3 is given with its conserved first and last residue. Part of the rows lack a size; the others show once, few, many or a class for expanded clones.

j_call: TRBJ2-2
clone_size: .
v_call: TRBV5-1
cdr3_aa: CASRPSGSIGELFF

j_call: TRBJ2-7
clone_size: .
v_call: TRBV6-1
cdr3_aa: CASRRTSVIYEQYF

j_call: TRBJ1-3
clone_size: .
v_call: TRBV18
cdr3_aa: CASSQGQGSMNTIYF

j_call: TRBJ1-5
clone_size: .
v_call: TRBV2
cdr3_aa: CASCQGVLQPQHF

j_call: TRBJ1-1
clone_size: .
v_call: TRBV6-5
cdr3_aa: CASSLTGTQNTEAFF

j_call: TRBJ2-5
clone_size: .
v_call: TRBV9
cdr3_aa: CASSEMDFQETQYF

j_call: TRBJ2-5
clone_size: .
v_call: TRBV5-1
cdr3_aa: CASSLGPAQETQYF

j_call: TRBJ2-3
clone_size: .
v_call: TRBV5-1
cdr3_aa: CASSQDTPTDTQYF

j_call: TRBJ1-4
clone_size: .
v_call: TRBV6-1
cdr3_aa: CASSQAAAGLHEKLFF

j_call: TRBJ2-1
clone_size: .
v_call: TRBV11-3
cdr3_aa: CASSPGLANEQFF

j_call: TRBJ2-3
clone_size: .
v_call: TRBV18
cdr3_aa: CASSRSSGAAQDTQYF

j_call: TRBJ1-4
clone_size: .
v_call: TRBV5-1
cdr3_aa: CASSLAGTMGEKLFF

j_call: TRBJ1-4
clone_size: .
v_call: TRBV6-1
cdr3_aa: CASSSAQGGNEKLFF

j_call: TRBJ2-2
clone_size: .
v_call: TRBV2
cdr3_aa: CASTLIGATGELFF

j_call: TRBJ1-2
clone_size: .
v_call: TRBV30
cdr3_aa: CAWERGNYGYTF

j_call: TRBJ2-7
clone_size: .
v_call: TRBV28
cdr3_aa: CASSLWRTEISYEQYF

j_call: TRBJ2-3
clone_size: .
v_call: TRBV5-6
cdr3_aa: CASSSLAGGPTTQYF

j_call: TRBJ2-2
clone_size: .
v_call: TRBV5-4
cdr3_aa: CASSTRLAVTGGELFF

j_call: TRBJ2-7
clone_size: .
v_call: TRBV6-5
cdr3_aa: CASSTRGASYEQYF

j_call: TRBJ2-2
clone_size: once
v_call: TRBV5-1
cdr3_aa: CASSLRQGGTGELFF

j_call: TRBJ2-5
clone_size: .
v_call: TRBV4-1
cdr3_aa: CASSHQAGQGSETQYF

j_call: TRBJ2-1
clone_size: .
v_call: TRBV6-6
cdr3_aa: CASSYQGQSNEQFF

j_call: TRBJ1-1
clone_size: .
v_call: TRBV15
cdr3_aa: CATSGSQGNTEAFF

j_call: TRBJ2-2
clone_size: .
v_call: TRBV11-2
cdr3_aa: CASSLLASANTGELFF

j_call: TRBJ2-5
clone_size: .
v_call: TRBV12-5
cdr3_aa: CASGLVPVSSGGPQETQYF

j_call: TRBJ2-5
clone_size: .
v_call: TRBV28
cdr3_aa: CASSHSGQGWETQYF

j_call: TRBJ2-5
clone_size: .
v_call: TRBV30
cdr3_aa: CAWTLAGGPRETQYF

j_call: TRBJ1-2
clone_size: .
v_call: TRBV7-9
cdr3_aa: CASSFREEEGYTF

j_call: TRBJ2-3
clone_size: .
v_call: TRBV7-6
cdr3_aa: CASSLDRGLGPSGTDTQYF

j_call: TRBJ2-5
clone_size: .
v_call: TRBV7-2
cdr3_aa: CASSRGQGTETQYF

j_call: TRBJ2-7
clone_size: .
v_call: TRBV6-1
cdr3_aa: CASVGGGENEQYF

j_call: TRBJ1-4
clone_size: .
v_call: TRBV19
cdr3_aa: CASSPRVRGLFF

j_call: TRBJ2-1
clone_size: .
v_call: TRBV18
cdr3_aa: CASSPGRGANNEQFF

j_call: TRBJ2-1
clone_size: .
v_call: TRBV6-4
cdr3_aa: CASSDSAGGPGNEQFF

j_call: TRBJ2-5
clone_size: .
v_call: TRBV5-4
cdr3_aa: CASSLGLAGTQETQYF

j_call: TRBJ2-1
clone_size: once
v_call: TRBV18
cdr3_aa: CASSPISGNEQFF

j_call: TRBJ2-3
clone_size: .
v_call: TRBV4-1
cdr3_aa: CASSLSGWSTDTQYF

j_call: TRBJ2-7
clone_size: once
v_call: TRBV21-1
cdr3_aa: CASSPRTSGGTYEQYF

j_call: TRBJ2-4
clone_size: .
v_call: TRBV2
cdr3_aa: CASIDRNIQYF

j_call: TRBJ2-1
clone_size: .
v_call: TRBV5-1
cdr3_aa: CASSPSVTGRDEQFF

j_call: TRBJ2-1
clone_size: .
v_call: TRBV7-3
cdr3_aa: CASSSIAGGTNNEQFF

j_call: TRBJ2-7
clone_size: .
v_call: TRBV6-1
cdr3_aa: CASSESGTAYEQYF

j_call: TRBJ2-1
clone_size: .
v_call: TRBV27
cdr3_aa: CASSSPGLAGVEEQFF

j_call: TRBJ2-7
clone_size: .
v_call: TRBV19
cdr3_aa: CASSISGQRYEQYF

j_call: TRBJ2-1
clone_size: .
v_call: TRBV2
cdr3_aa: CASNPDSYYNEQFF

j_call: TRBJ1-2
clone_size: .
v_call: TRBV28
cdr3_aa: CASRGTGGLTSYGYTF

j_call: TRBJ2-1
clone_size: .
v_call: TRBV5-1
cdr3_aa: CASSLRREGYNEQFF

j_call: TRBJ2-5
clone_size: .
v_call: TRBV7-7
cdr3_aa: CASSLGERLQETQYF